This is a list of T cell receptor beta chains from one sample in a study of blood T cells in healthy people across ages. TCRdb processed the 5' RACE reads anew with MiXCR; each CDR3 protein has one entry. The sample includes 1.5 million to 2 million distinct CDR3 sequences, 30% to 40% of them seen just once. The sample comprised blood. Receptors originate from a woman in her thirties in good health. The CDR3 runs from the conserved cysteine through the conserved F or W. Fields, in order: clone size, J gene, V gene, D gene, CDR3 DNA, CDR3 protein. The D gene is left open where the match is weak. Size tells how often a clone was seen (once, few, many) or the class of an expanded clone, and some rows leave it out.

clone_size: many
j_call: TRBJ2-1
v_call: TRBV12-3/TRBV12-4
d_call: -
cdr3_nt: TGTGCCAGCAGTATCTATCCTAGCGACTACAATGAGCAGTTCTTC
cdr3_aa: CASSIYPSDYNEQFF

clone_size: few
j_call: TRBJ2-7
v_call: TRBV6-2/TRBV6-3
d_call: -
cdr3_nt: TGTGCCAGCAGTTACTCCATCGAGGGGGGATACTACGAGCAGTACTTC
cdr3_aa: CASSYSIEGGYYEQYF

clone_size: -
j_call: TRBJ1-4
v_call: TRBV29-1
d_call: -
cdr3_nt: TGCAGCGTTGGTCGGGCTGCTGGGGAAAAACTGTTTTTT
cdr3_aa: CSVGRAAGEKLFF

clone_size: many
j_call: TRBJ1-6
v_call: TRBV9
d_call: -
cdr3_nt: TGTGCCAGCAGCGTAGACCTTTCGTATAATTCACCCCTCCACTTT
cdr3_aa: CASSVDLSYNSPLHF

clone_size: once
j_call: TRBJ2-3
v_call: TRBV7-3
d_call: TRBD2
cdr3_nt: TGTGCCAGCAGCCCCGTTAGCGGGAGAAGGGCAGATACGCAGTATTTT
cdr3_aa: CASSPVSGRRADTQYF

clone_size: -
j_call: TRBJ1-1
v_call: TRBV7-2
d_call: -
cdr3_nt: TGTGCCAGCAGCTTCCTCCCCAGAGGAACCTACATGAACACTGAAGCTTTCTTT
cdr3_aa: CASSFLPRGTYMNTEAFF

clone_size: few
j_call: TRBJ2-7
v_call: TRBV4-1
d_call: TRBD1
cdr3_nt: TGCGCCAGCAGCCTCCGGACAGGGGATAGCGAGCAGTACTTC
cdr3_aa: CASSLRTGDSEQYF

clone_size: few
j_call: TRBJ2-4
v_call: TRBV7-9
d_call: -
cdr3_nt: TGTGCCAGCACCAATGGGGCAAAATTAGCCAAAAACATTCAGTACTTC
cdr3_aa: CASTNGAKLAKNIQYF

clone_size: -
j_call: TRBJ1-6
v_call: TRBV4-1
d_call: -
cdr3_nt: TGCGCCAGCAGCCCGGGGGCGGCGGACTATAATTCACCCCTCCACTTT
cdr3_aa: CASSPGAADYNSPLHF

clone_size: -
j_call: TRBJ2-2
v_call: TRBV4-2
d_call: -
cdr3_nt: TGTGCCAGCAGCCAAGAGGCCCCAGTGGGGACCGGGGAGCTGTTTTTT
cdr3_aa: CASSQEAPVGTGELFF

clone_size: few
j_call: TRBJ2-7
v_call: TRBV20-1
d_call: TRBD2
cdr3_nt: TGCAGTGCGGAGACTAGCGGAGTATACAATGAGCAGTACTTC
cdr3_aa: CSAETSGVYNEQYF

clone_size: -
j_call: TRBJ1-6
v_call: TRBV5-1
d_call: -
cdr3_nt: TGCGCCAGCAGCTTCGCCGGGGGAGAGGAATCACCCCTCCACTTT
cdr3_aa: CASSFAGGEESPLHF

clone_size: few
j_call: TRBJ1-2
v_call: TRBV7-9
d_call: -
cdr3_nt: TGTGCCAGCAGCTTAGGGCCCGCAGTTTACAGTGGCTACACCTTC
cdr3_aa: CASSLGPAVYSGYTF

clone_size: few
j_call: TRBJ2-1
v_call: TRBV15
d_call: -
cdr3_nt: TGTGCCACCAGCGTCTACAGGGCAAACCCCTACAATGAGCAGTTCTTC
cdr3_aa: CATSVYRANPYNEQFF

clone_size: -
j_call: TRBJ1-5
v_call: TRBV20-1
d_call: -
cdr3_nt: TGCAGTGCTAGAGATGGACAACCGCCCGGTCAGCCCCAGCATTTT
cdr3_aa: CSARDGQPPGQPQHF

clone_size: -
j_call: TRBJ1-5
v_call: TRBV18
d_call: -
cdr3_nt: TGTGCCAGCTCACCTGCTTCACGGCAACAGCCCCAGCATTTT
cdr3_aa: CASSPASRQQPQHF

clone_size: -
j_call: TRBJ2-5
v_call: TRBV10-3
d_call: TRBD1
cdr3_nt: TGTGCCATCAGGGCCGGGACAGGGGGGCAAGAGACCCAGTACTTC
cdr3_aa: CAIRAGTGGQETQYF

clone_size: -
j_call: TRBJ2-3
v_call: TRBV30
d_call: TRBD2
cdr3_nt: TGTGCCTGGGAAGGACTAGCAACACAATCCCCAGATACGCAGTATTTT
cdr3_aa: CAWEGLATQSPDTQYF

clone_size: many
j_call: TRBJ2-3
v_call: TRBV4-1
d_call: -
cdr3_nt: TGCGCCAGCAGCCAAGAAAGAGGAGATACGCAGTATTTT
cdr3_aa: CASSQERGDTQYF

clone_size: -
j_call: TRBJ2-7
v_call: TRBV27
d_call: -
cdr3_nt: TGTGCCAGCAGTTACCGCGGGATGGGGTCCTACGAGCAGTACTTC
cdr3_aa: CASSYRGMGSYEQYF

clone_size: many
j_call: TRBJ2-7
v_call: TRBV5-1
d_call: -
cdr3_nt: TGCGCCAGCAGCCTGAGTCGGGGACTCTCCTACGAGCAGTACTTC
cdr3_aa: CASSLSRGLSYEQYF

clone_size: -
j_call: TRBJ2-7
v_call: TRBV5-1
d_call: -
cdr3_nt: TGCGCCAGCAACCTCCTGGACAAAGGCTACGAGCAGTACTTC
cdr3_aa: CASNLLDKGYEQYF

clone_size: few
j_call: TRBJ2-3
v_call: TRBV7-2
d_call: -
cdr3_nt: TGTGCCAGCAGCTTAGTAACAATGGAGGGGCCCTACGTCGCAGATACGCAGTATTTT
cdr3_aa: CASSLVTMEGPYVADTQYF

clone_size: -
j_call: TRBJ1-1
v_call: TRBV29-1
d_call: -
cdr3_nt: TGCAGCGTTGTCCCAGATGGAACTGAAGCTTTCTTT
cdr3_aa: CSVVPDGTEAFF

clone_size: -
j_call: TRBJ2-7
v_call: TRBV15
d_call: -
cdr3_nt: TGTGCCACCAGCAGAGATCATGGTCGCGGCGAGCAGTACTTC
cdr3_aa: CATSRDHGRGEQYF

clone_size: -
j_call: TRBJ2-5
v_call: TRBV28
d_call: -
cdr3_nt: TGTGCCAGCAGTGGACCTCGGGGCGTCCAAGAGACCCAGTACTTC
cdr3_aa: CASSGPRGVQETQYF

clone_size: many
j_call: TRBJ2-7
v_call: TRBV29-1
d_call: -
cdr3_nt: TGCAGCGTTGACTCCAACAGCTACGAGCAGTACTTC
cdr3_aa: CSVDSNSYEQYF

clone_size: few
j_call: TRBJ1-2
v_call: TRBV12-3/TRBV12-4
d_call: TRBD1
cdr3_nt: TGTGCCAGCAGTACCCCTAGCCGGGACAGGGTACATGGCTACACCTTC
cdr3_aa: CASSTPSRDRVHGYTF

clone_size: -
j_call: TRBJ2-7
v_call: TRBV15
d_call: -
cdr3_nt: TGTGCCACCAGCAGAGATGTCAGTGGTACAAGTCCAAAAGCCTACGAGCAGTACTTC
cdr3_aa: CATSRDVSGTSPKAYEQYF

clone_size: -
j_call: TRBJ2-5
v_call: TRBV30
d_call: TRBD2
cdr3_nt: TGTGCCTGGAGTGAGGAGCGGGATAGGGAGACCCAGTACTTC
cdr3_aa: CAWSEERDRETQYF

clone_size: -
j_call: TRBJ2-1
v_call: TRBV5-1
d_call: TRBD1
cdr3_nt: TGCGCCAGCAGCTTGTATACAGGGGTGAATGAGCAGTTCTTC
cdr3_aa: CASSLYTGVNEQFF

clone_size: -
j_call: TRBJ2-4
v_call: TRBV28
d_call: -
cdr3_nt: TGTGCCAGCAGTTTTTTGGGAGCCAAAGACATTCAGTACTTC
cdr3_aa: CASSFLGAKDIQYF

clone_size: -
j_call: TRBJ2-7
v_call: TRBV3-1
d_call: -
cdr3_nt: TGTGCCAGCAGCCAGCGAGCAGACGAGCAGTACTTC
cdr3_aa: CASSQRADEQYF